The 29 T cell receptor beta chains reported below all come from one sample, sequenced in a study of blood T cells in healthy people across ages. Next came a second PCR, run for roughly 6 to 11 cycles, which used a sample-barcoded 5' primer along with a J-beta primer mix. TCRdb redid the calling of the 5' RACE reads with MiXCR, one entry per CDR3 protein. This repertoire shows 1.5 million to 2 million distinct CDR3 sequences, almost 35% found once; its top ten account for about 11%. Sequencing used blood. The receptors stem from a woman aged 25-40 years in good health.

This clonotype turned up a few times. The V gene is TRBV4-1, the J gene TRBJ2-7; TRBD1 is a possible D gene (5 bases). Germline values: CDR1 MGHRA, CDR2 YSYEKL. The CDR3 totals 15 residues. V lost 4 bases and J 1 base, leaving 14 bases between the germline ends. Here the CDR3 reads CASSPGPGRSYEQYF. DNA of the CDR3: TGCGCCAGCAGCCCGGGCCCAGGGCGATCCTACGAGCAGTACTTC.

Worth noting for this clonotype: Germline and junction disagree at one end, which may indicate a read error. The chain recombines TRBV5-5 with TRBJ1-5, with a weak D call TRBD1 (6 bases). This CDR3 is 15 amino acids long. Per the germline V gene, CDR1 is SGHKS and CDR2 is YYEKEE (reference sequence). The CDR3 protein is CASSFGQYSNLPQHF. The CDR3 nucleotides are TGTGCCAGCAGCTTTGGACAGTATAGCAATCTGCCCCAGCATTTT.

The chain has TRBV3-1 and TRBJ2-7; D not certain. The V end was cut by 4 bases, the J end by 2 bases, with 15 bases between. Per the germline V gene, CDR1 is LGHDT and CDR2 is YNNKEL (reference sequence). There are 15 residues in the CDR3. The CDR3 here is CASSLKGPGTYEQYF. CDR3 DNA: TGTGCCAGCAGCCTCAAAGGGCCCGGTACCTACGAGCAGTACTTC.

This clonotype was observed a few times. The chain has TRBV29-1 and TRBJ2-1; 10 nucleotides align to TRBD1. Germline V lookup: CDR1 SQVTM, CDR2 ANQGSEA. The CDR3 extends over 17 amino acids. The V and J ends lost 6 bases and 6 bases, in that order; junction bases with no gene match: 17. The CDR3 coding sequence is TGCAGCGTCCCCCGGACAGGGGGTAGCTCCGGTCTCAATGAGCAGTTCTTC. Amino acid sequence: CSVPRTGGSSGLNEQFF.

This clonotype was counted between two and nine times. This chain connects TRBV6-1 to TRBJ2-1, with 11 bases matching TRBD2. Germline values: CDR1 MNHNS, CDR2 SASEGT. The CDR3 length is 14 residues. Unmatched junction bases numbered 5, after V lost 11 bases and J lost 2 bases. CDR3: CASRTSGPYNEQFF. In nucleotides, the CDR3 is TGTGCCTCCAGGACTAGCGGGCCCTACAATGAGCAGTTCTTC.

The CDR3 nucleotides are TGTGCCAGTAGGCCACGGGAGACTAGCGGGAGGTCAGATACGCAGTATTTT. Residues: CASRPRETSGRSDTQYF. The chain is built from TRBV19 and TRBJ2-3, with 13 bases that match TRBD2. This CDR3 has 17 residues. The V gene end was trimmed by 6 bases and the J gene end by 4 bases; junction bases not matched to a gene: 10. Looked up from germline, CDR1 is LNHDA and CDR2 is SQIVND (reference sequence).

The sample holds a few counts of this clonotype. The chain uses TRBV7-3 and TRBJ2-1; D gene ambiguous. In germline, CDR1 is SGHTA, CDR2 FQGTGA. The CDR3 has 12 residues. V was trimmed by 6 bases and J by 8 bases, leaving 11 bases between them. The CDR3 DNA sequence: TGTGCCAGCAGGTTCTCTGGGGATGAGCAGTTCTTC. Translation: CASRFSGDEQFF.

This clonotype was detected a few times. The chain couples TRBV29-1 to TRBJ2-3, with no clear D. V lost 3 bases and J lost 1, with 11 bases in between. The CDR3 is 14 amino acids. Germline V gene lookup returns CDR1 SQVTM and CDR2 ANQGSEA. CDR3 protein: CSVEYSRGTDTQYF. CDR3 nucleotides: TGCAGCGTTGAGTACAGCCGAGGCACAGATACGCAGTATTTT.

There are a few counts of this clonotype. V gene TRBV10-3 combines with J gene TRBJ2-2, with D possibly being TRBD1 or TRBD2 (5 bases each). The V end was cut by 4 bases, the J end by 3 bases, with 12 bases between. Germline values: CDR1 ENHRY, CDR2 SYGVKD. The CDR3 extends over 15 amino acids. In nucleotides, the CDR3 is TGTGCCATCAGTGGTGGGGGAGAGGACACCGGGGAGCTGTTTTTT. Translating gives CAISGGGEDTGELFF.

This chain connects TRBV12-3 or TRBV12-4 to TRBJ1-5; possible D gene TRBD1, 6 bases. With 6 bases removed from V and 3 bases from J, the gap between germline ends came to 15 bases. The CDR3 sequence is 15 residues long. The CDR3, as DNA: TGTGCCAGCAGGGCCCCCGGGACAAACAATCAGCCCCAGCATTTT. It encodes CASRAPGTNNQPQHF.

Only a few counts were recorded for this clonotype. In DNA form, the CDR3 reads TGTGCCATCAGTGAGTCGGGCCTAAACACTGAAGCTTTCTTT. Translating it yields CAISESGLNTEAFF. The rearrangement uses TRBV10-3 and TRBJ1-1; no reliable D call. With 0 bases removed from V and 2 bases from J, the gap between germline ends came to 7 bases. The germline gives CDR1 ENHRY, CDR2 SYGVKD. This CDR3 comprises 14 residues.

To note about this clonotype: Without the conserved terminal phenylalanine or tryptophan, this CDR3 likely stems from a read error. The chain carries TRBV20-1 and TRBJ1-5; TRBD1 is a possible D gene (5 bases). V lost 5 bases and J 4 bases, leaving 27 bases between the germline ends. CDR3 length equals 18 residues. Germline loops: CDR1 DFQATT, CDR2 SNEGSKA (reference sequence). The CDR3 loop reads CSAPRTNRWMLSNQPQHY. The CDR3 coding sequence is TGCAGTGCTCCAAGAACCAACAGGTGGATGTTATCAAATCAGCCCCAGCATTAT.

Concerning this clonotype itself: At one of its ends the junction is not consistent with the germline gene, which may arise from a read error. The gene calls are TRBV24-1 and TRBJ2-1; TRBD1 matches 8 bases. The germline V gene encodes CDR1 KGHDR and CDR2 SFDVKD. The CDR3 is made up of 13 amino acids. The CDR3 DNA sequence: TGTGCCACCAGTGCGGGACAGGACAAAGAGCAGTTCTTC. It encodes CATSAGQDKEQFF.

The genes are TRBV7-6 and TRBJ1-5; D is unclear. CDR1 is SGHVS and CDR2 is FNYEAQ in the germline V gene. The CDR3 contains 15 residues. Trimming cost V 1 base and J 2 bases, with 9 bases left between them. The CDR3 loop reads CASSLDWSGNQPQHF. CDR3 bases: TGTGCCAGCAGCTTAGATTGGAGCGGCAATCAGCCCCAGCATTTT.

This clonotype has a handful of counts. The J gene is TRBJ2-7, the V gene TRBV10-3; D is uncertain. CDR1 and CDR2 from the germline V gene are ENHRY and SYGVKD. The CDR3 runs 14 residues. The V end was cut by 0 bases, the J end by 1 base, with 7 bases between. The CDR3 nucleotides read TGTGCCATCAGTGAGTCAAAGCAGTCCTACGAGCAGTACTTC. It specifies CAISESKQSYEQYF.

V usage is TRBV7-9 and J usage is TRBJ1-2; D may be TRBD1 (5 bases). Germline-derived CDR1 and CDR2 are SEHNR and FQNEAQ (reference sequence). V was shortened by 5 bases and J by 4 bases, with 32 bases between the two germline ends. This CDR3 is built from 20 residues. Written as DNA, the CDR3 is TGTGCCAGCAGCCACAGGAGGTTCGGGCAGAAACCTCCTAAAATCTATGGCTACACCTTC. This codes for CASSHRRFGQKPPKIYGYTF. Based on the CDR3 plus reference TRBV7-9 and TRBJ1-2, the full variable domain is DTGVSQNPRHKITKRGQNVTFRCDPISEHNRLYWYRQTLGQGPEFLTYFQNEAQLEKSRLLSDRFSAERPKGSFSTLEIQRTEQGDSAMYLCASSHRRFGQKPPKIYGYTFGSGTRLTVV.

This rearrangement joins TRBV2 to TRBJ2-5; 8 bases fit TRBD1. The DNA end lines up better with TRBJ2-7; the J call may be wrong. The length of the CDR3 is 15 residues. The V gene's germline CDR1 is SNHLY and CDR2 FYNNEI. CDR3 in amino acids: CASSDDHRGSYEQYF. The DNA for the CDR3 is TGTGCCAGCAGTGATGACCACAGGGGGTCTTACGAGCAGTACTTC.

This rearrangement joins TRBV5-1 to TRBJ2-2; TRBD2 might be the D (5 bases). Between the trimmed V and J ends, which lost 0 bases and 8 bases, there was a span of 20 bases. CDR1 SGHRS and CDR2 YFSETQ come from the germline V gene. This CDR3 spans 17 amino acids. CDR3 sequence: CASSLGSAVARAGELFF. The DNA of the CDR3 is TGCGCCAGCAGCTTGGGGTCAGCGGTAGCTCGTGCAGGGGAGCTGTTTTTT. The full variable domain, completed using reference TRBV5-1 and TRBJ2-2, is KAGVTQTPRYLIKTRGQQVTLSCSPISGHRSVSWYQQTPGQGLQFLFEYFSETQRNKGNFPGRFSGRQFSNSRSEMNVSTLELGDSALYLCASSLGSAVARAGELFFGEGSRLTVL.

The chain joins TRBV2 to TRBJ1-2; tentative D call: TRBD1 (5 bases). V was clipped by 11 bases and J by 5 bases, with 18 bases between them. This CDR3 region has 13 residues. From germline, CDR1 is SNHLY and CDR2 FYNNEI. The CDR3 DNA reads as TGTGCCTGCCCTACGGACATATCTTATGGCTACACCTTC. This translates into CACPTDISYGYTF.

In this sample, this clonotype turned up a few times. The V call is TRBV28, the J call TRBJ1-6; 7 bases align to TRBD1. In germline, CDR1 is MDHEN, CDR2 SYDVKM. V shed 5 bases, J shed 8 bases, and the junction held 9 bases outside the gene matches. The CDR3 is 15 residues long. CDR3 amino acids: CASSPLTGSYSPLHF. The CDR3 DNA sequence: TGTGCCAGCAGTCCGTTGACAGGGTCTTATTCACCCCTCCACTTT.

The sample holds a few counts of this clonotype. V is TRBV20-1 and J is TRBJ2-5; D is ambiguous. Trimming shortened V by 3 bases and J by 5 bases, and 10 bases separated the two germline ends. In germline, CDR1 is DFQATT, CDR2 SNEGSKA (reference sequence). The CDR3 runs to 12 residues. CDR3 DNA: TGCAGTGCTAGCCCCCAGCCGGAGACCCAGTACTTC. It encodes CSASPQPETQYF.

This clonotype was detected a few times. The chain has TRBV12-3 or TRBV12-4 and TRBJ2-6, with D unclear. The CDR3 is 16 amino acids. Deletions cut 6 bases from V and 4 bases from J, with 16 bases between. CDR3 sequence: CASRIIPQVGANVLTF. In nucleotides, the CDR3 is TGTGCCAGCAGAATCATCCCCCAGGTGGGGGCCAACGTCCTGACTTTC.

The genes are TRBV20-1 and TRBJ2-3; TRBD2 matches at 7 bases. CDR1 and CDR2 from the germline V gene are DFQATT and SNEGSKA (reference sequence). The CDR3 contains 16 residues. With V trimmed by 5 bases and J by 1 base, 12 bases remained unmatched. The DNA for the CDR3 is TGCAGTGCTCAACCCATGGGGCTAGCGGGCACAGATACGCAGTATTTT. Translating gives CSAQPMGLAGTDTQYF.

Concerning this clonotype itself: At one of its ends the junction is not consistent with the germline gene, which may arise from a read error. The chain couples TRBV4-1 to TRBJ2-1, with a possible D match to TRBD1 (5 bases). CDR3 size: 14 residues. Germline V gene sequence: CDR1 MGHRA, CDR2 YSYEKL. Here the CDR3 reads CASSQDDRYNGQFF. In nucleotides, the CDR3 is TGCGCCAGCAGCCAAGACGACAGATACAATGGGCAGTTCTTC.

This chain links TRBV20-1 with TRBJ2-7; 7 bases fit TRBD1. J was trimmed by 4 bases and V by 5 bases; bases with no gene match: 8. The CDR3 consists of 13 residues. Germline V gives CDR1 DFQATT, CDR2 SNEGSKA (reference sequence). The CDR3 sequence: CSAADRSYYEQYF. The CDR3 nucleotides are TGCAGTGCTGCGGACAGGTCCTATTACGAGCAGTACTTC.

The rearrangement uses TRBV19 and TRBJ2-4, with unresolved D. This CDR3 spans 12 amino acids. The germline V gene encodes CDR1 LNHDA and CDR2 SQIVND (reference sequence). V was trimmed by 8 bases and J by 0 bases, leaving 5 bases between them. The CDR3 coding sequence is TGTGCCAGTGCAATAGCCAAAAACATTCAGTACTTC. Its translation is CASAIAKNIQYF.

This clonotype was detected a few times. The gene calls are TRBV28 and TRBJ2-7, with 11 positions matching TRBD1. This CDR3 spans 15 amino acids. Per germline, CDR1 MDHEN and CDR2 SYDVKM. Germline trimming cut 6 bases from V and 2 bases from J; bases unmatched to any gene: 6. The CDR3 sequence is CASSSGTGGTYEQYF. CDR3 DNA: TGTGCCAGCAGCTCCGGGACAGGGGGGACCTACGAGCAGTACTTC.

The chain is built from TRBV27 and TRBJ2-7, with D perhaps TRBD1 (5 bases). The CDR3 has 13 amino acids. The germline V and J ends were trimmed by 10 bases and 1 base, with 14 bases remaining between them. CDR1 is MNHEY, CDR2 SMNVEV, per germline (reference sequence). As DNA, the CDR3 is TGTGCCAACAGAGACAGAGCATCCTACGAGCAGTACTTC. As protein: CANRDRASYEQYF.

This chain links TRBV2 with TRBJ2-7; 10 bases are a match to TRBD2. Germline V gene data show CDR1 as SNHLY and CDR2 as FYNNEI. This CDR3 contains 13 residues. J lost 6 bases, V lost 7 bases, and 6 bases had no gene match. The CDR3 DNA reads TGTGCCAGCAAAAGCGGGGGGGCCTCCGAGCAGTACTTC. Translating gives CASKSGGASEQYF.